The entry below gives a single T cell receptor beta chain sequence along with its context. It has no known antigen specificity. Base qualities were left out, and no much larger clone turns up one base away. This sample is part of a study of blood T cell repertoires in COVID-19 (dated by TCRdb to the early 2020s). In terms of the full investigation: Samples from collaborators originated in the United States, Italy and Spain and spanned both the acute and convalescent phases of COVID-19. The prospective study material was composed of cDNA or gDNA derived from T cells, B-cell-depleted T cells, or PBMCs. HLA class I and class II types, where available, came from metadata supplied by the sample provider rather than from assay-based typing. The samples were drawn from the first 160 participants of the ongoing ImmuneRACE study and from over a thousand subjects provided by 6 global collaborators. A freely available public database, intended as a resource for researchers studying the immune response to SARS-CoV-2, is where the repertoires were released. The dataset comprised deeply sampled blood TCRbeta repertoires from subjects exposed to, actively infected with, or recovered from COVID-19. Sample metadata almost always included a de-identified subject ID, COVID-19 status, age in years and sex. Paper-wide results and their limitations: The amount of clinical and demographic metadata varied by source and participant and was provided uncurated.

In the prospective study, participants were about 18 to 95 years old, resided in about two dozen geographic areas of the United States, and were enrolled through a virtual design. In the prospective study, participants were assigned to cohorts based on the clinical history participants reported in a screening survey and a study questionnaire. Exposed participants had been in contact with someone with a PCR-confirmed or clinician-diagnosed COVID-19 case within 2 weeks of study entry. In the prospective study, mobile phlebotomists collected whole blood, serum and a nasopharyngeal or oropharyngeal swab from each participant. Additional blood draws and questionnaires over an approximately 2-month period could optionally be provided by prospective study participants. Before DNA extraction, prospective study blood samples were shipped either frozen or at room temperature. The immunoSEQ Assay, a bias-controlled multiplex PCR, was used to amplify TCRbeta CDR3 regions from genomic DNA. The original pipeline was this. The number of nucleated cells in each sample was estimated from the amplification of reference gene primers within the assay. To quantify the absolute abundance of each unique TCRbeta CDR3 rearrangement, sequence reads were collapsed and filtered. Productive Simpson clonality was computed per sample as the square root of Simpson's diversity index over productive rearrangements. Not all clones reach the TCRdb copy of this immuneACCESS table, which keeps in-frame sequences only. Checked studies attribute under half of the gap to unresolved V genes and leave the rest unexplained. V, J and clone size were drawn from that table, and D and trimming were deduced from the DNA. The sample table records 350,000 to 450,000 clones; roughly 84% of these occur just once. Of the sample, approximately 1.5% is held by the ten largest clones.

Per the germline V gene, KGHDR is the CDR1 and SFDVKD is the CDR2. The germline ends are 19 bases apart after V is trimmed by 2 bases and J by 6 bases. The cysteine opens and the phenylalanine closes a CDR3 of 17 amino acids. The DNA shown is the 51-base CDR3, in frame from base 1. The origin of this receptor is a woman aged 18-29 years who had been exposed to COVID-19. Sequencing was carried out using PBMCs or T cells enriched from blood (not recorded which). Recombination connected TRBV24-1 to TRBJ2-1; TRBD2 is a possible D gene, resting on 7 matching bases. The bases are TGTGCCACCAGTGATTCGGGTGGGGGGGCTAAATTCAATGAGCAGTTCTTC. It is translated as CATSDSGGGAKFNEQFF.